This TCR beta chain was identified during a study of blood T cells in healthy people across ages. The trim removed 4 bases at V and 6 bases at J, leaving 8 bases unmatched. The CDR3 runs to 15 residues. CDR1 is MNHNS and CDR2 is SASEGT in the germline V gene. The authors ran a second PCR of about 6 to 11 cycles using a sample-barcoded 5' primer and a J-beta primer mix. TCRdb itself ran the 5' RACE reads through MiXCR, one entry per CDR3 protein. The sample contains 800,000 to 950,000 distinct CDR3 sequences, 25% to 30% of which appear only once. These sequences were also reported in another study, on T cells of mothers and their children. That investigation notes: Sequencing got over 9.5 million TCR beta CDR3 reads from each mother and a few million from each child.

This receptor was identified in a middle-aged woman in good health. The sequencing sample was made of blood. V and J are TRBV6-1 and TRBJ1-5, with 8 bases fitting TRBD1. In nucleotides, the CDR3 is TGTGCCAGCAGTGGAGGGAGACAGGGGACTCAGCCCCAGCATTTT. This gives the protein CASSGGRQGTQPQHF.